Shown below are 9 T cell receptor beta chains from a single sample sequenced in a study of radiation and T cells in renal cell carcinoma. As for time point: blood 2 weeks post-SBRT. Noted treatment: 15 Gy SBRT to primary tumor, nephrectomy 4 weeks later. Only in-frame clones appear in the TCRdb table, and some are missing; sequencing was by immunoSEQ multiplex PCR. Of almost 50,000 clones in the sample, roughly 78% were seen once. Here the sequenced sample was blood, taken from a patient whose treatment included radiotherapy and nephrectomy. These receptors all come from a woman in her 70s with renal cell carcinoma.

This chain links TRBV5-6 with TRBJ2-7; D is unresolved. The germline V and J ends were trimmed by 1 base and 6 bases, with 8 bases remaining between them. CDR1 is SGHDT, CDR2 YYEEEE, per germline. The CDR3 runs 12 residues. The CDR3 sequence is CASSLTDLEQYF. The CDR3 DNA reads TGTGCCAGCAGCTTGACAGATCTCGAGCAGTACTTC.

The V call is TRBV5-4, the J call TRBJ2-5, with 13 bases fitting TRBD2. The germline V gene has CDR1 SGHNT and CDR2 YYREEE (reference sequence). The length of the CDR3 is 16 residues. With V trimmed by 2 bases and J by 1 base, 2 bases remained unmatched. This CDR3 is CASSLGLAGVQETQYF. The CDR3, as DNA: TGTGCCAGCAGCTTAGGACTAGCGGGGGTCCAAGAGACCCAGTACTTC.

Ten or more counts support this clone. The chain couples TRBV10-2 to TRBJ2-7; maybe TRBD1 (6 bases). The CDR3 contains 12 residues. The V gene lost 6 bases and the J gene lost 5 bases, with 11 bases spanning the gap. Germline CDR1 and CDR2: WSHSY and SAAADI. As DNA, the CDR3 is TGCGCCAGCAGGGCAGGGGCCAACGAGCAGTACTTC. Protein sequence: CASRAGANEQYF.

Within the sample, this clone is hyperexpanded. The chain employs TRBV27 and TRBJ2-7, with D possibly TRBD1 on 7 matching bases. The CDR3 is 13 residues long. Looked up from germline, CDR1 is MNHEY and CDR2 is SMNVEV (reference sequence). The V end lost 4 bases, the J end lost 7 bases, and 14 bases lay between the germline ends. CDR3 bases: TGTGCCAGCAGTTCCACAGGGGCGGGGGAGCAGTACTTC. It yields the protein CASSSTGAGEQYF.

This chain joins TRBV5-1 and TRBJ2-5, with 7 nucleotides matching TRBD2. The V gene end was trimmed by 0 bases and the J gene end by 4 bases; junction bases not matched to a gene: 12. Germline values: CDR1 SGHRS, CDR2 YFSETQ. This CDR3 comprises 17 residues. For the CDR3, the DNA is TGCGCCAGCAGCTTGGCTGGAGGCGGGGGAGAATTAGAGACCCAGTACTTC. Residues: CASSLAGGGGELETQYF.

The CDR3 spells CASTWGGYNEQFF. CDR3 DNA sequence: TGTGCCAGCACGTGGGGGGGGTACAATGAGCAGTTCTTC. The V and J genes are TRBV5-4 and TRBJ2-1; 7 bases are a match to TRBD2. Germline V gene lookup returns CDR1 SGHNT and CDR2 YYREEE (reference sequence). V was clipped by 6 bases and J by 4 bases; unmatched bases: 4. This CDR3 has 13 amino acids. Full variable domain (rest looked up from reference TRBV5-4 and TRBJ2-1): ETGVTQSPTHLIKTRGQQVTLRCSSQSGHNTVSWYQQALGQGPQFIFQYYREEENGRGNFPPRFSGLQFPNYSSELNVNALELDDSALYLCASTWGGYNEQFFGPGTRLTVL.

The chain uses TRBV9 and TRBJ1-5; D is unclear. Per the germline V gene, CDR1 is SGDLS and CDR2 is YYNGEE. The V end was cut by 4 bases, the J end by 7 bases, with 15 bases between. This CDR3 is 14 amino acids long. The CDR3 reads CASSPGQLGQPQHF. The CDR3 DNA reads as TGTGCCAGCAGCCCCGGGCAATTGGGGCAGCCCCAGCATTTT.

This clone was counted a single time. The J gene is TRBJ2-5, the V gene TRBV12-5; 7 nucleotides line up with TRBD2. Unmatched junction bases numbered 5, after V lost 9 bases and J lost 1 base. The germline gives CDR1 LGHNT, CDR2 FRNRAP. The CDR3 extends over 13 amino acids. CDR3 amino acids: CASRPSGQETQYF. The CDR3 bases are TGTGCTAGCCGGCCTAGCGGCCAAGAGACCCAGTACTTC.

The rearrangement uses TRBV18 and TRBJ2-3; D is possibly TRBD2 (5 bases). Germline V gene lookup returns CDR1 KGHSH and CDR2 LQKENI. Trimming took 8 bases from V and 1 from J, leaving 10 bases between them. The CDR3 runs to 13 residues. CDR3 nucleotide sequence: TGTGCCAGCCACGGACTGGGCACAGATACGCAGTATTTT. This gives the protein CASHGLGTDTQYF.